This T cell receptor beta chain was captured in a study of OX40 agonist ivuxolimab in advanced cancers. Overall study context: Dose-escalation cases comprised hepatocellular carcinoma, melanoma, renal cell or head and neck cancer.

In regard to this clone: Its matching antigen is unknown.

Assay: immunoSEQ multiplex PCR; the TCRdb copy retains only in-frame clones and omits some. The sample lists roughly 77,000 clones, 85% to 95% occurring once. Findings and limits, study-wide: Near-lowest levels of clonal expansion characterized partial responders at 0.1-3.0 mg/kg. Researchers report that CD8+ T cells had, on average, more expanded clones than CD4+. Researchers did not establish what antigens the expanded peripheral T cells target.

Germline CDR1 reads SGDLS; CDR2 reads YYNGEE. V was shortened by 1 base and J by 5 bases, with 9 bases between the two germline ends. CDR3 size: 14 residues. The V and J genes are TRBV9 and TRBJ1-4, with D possibly matching TRBD1 (6 bases). Sequenced here: CD4+ or CD8+ T cells sorted from blood, sampled in a trial of the OX40 agonist ivuxolimab. This TCR derives from an adult with an advanced solid tumor such as melanoma, head and neck, liver or kidney cancer. Written as DNA, the CDR3 is TGTGCCAGCAGCGTATCAGGGGCCAATGAAAAACTGTTTTTT. Residues: CASSVSGANEKLFF.